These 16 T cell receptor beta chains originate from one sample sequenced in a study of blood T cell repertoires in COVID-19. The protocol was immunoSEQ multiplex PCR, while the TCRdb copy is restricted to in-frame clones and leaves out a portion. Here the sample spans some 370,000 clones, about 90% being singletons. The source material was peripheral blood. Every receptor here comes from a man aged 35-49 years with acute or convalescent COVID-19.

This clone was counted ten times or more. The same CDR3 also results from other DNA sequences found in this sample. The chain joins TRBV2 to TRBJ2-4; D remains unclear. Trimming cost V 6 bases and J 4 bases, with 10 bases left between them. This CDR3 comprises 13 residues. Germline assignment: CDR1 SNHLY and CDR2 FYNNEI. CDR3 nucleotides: TGTGCCAGCAGAGGAGTAGAGAAAAACATTCAGTACTTC. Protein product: CASRGVEKNIQYF.

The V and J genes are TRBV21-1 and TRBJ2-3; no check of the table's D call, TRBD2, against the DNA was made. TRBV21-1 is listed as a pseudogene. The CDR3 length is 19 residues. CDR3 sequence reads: CASSKADRLAGAGADTQYF. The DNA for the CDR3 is TGTGCCAGCAGCAAAGCCGATCGACTAGCGGGGGCCGGAGCAGATACGCAGTATTTT.

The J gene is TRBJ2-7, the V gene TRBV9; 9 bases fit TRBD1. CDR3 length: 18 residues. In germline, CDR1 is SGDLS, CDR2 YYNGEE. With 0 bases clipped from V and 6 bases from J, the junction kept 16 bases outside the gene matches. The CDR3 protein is CASSVDGRLRDRAVEQYF. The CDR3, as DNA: TGTGCCAGCAGCGTAGATGGGAGGTTGAGGGACAGGGCTGTCGAGCAGTACTTC.

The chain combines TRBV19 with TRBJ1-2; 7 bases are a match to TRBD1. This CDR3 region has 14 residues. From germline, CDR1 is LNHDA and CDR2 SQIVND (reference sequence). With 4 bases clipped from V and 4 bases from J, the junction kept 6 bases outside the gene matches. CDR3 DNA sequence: TGTGCCAGTAGTAGACAGGGTTTACCCTATGGCTACACCTTC. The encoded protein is CASSRQGLPYGYTF.

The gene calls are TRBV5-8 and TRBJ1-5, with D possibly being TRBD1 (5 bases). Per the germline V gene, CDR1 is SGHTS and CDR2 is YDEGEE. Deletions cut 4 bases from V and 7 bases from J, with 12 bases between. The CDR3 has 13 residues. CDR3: CASSLIQGQPQHF. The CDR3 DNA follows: TGTGCCAGCAGCCTCATCCAGGGACAGCCCCAGCATTTT.

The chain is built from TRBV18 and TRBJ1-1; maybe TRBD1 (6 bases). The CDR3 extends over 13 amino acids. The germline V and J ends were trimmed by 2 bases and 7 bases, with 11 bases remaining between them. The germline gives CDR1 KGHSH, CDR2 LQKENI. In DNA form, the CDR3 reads TGTGCCAGCTCACCATCAAGGGGGTTTGAAGCTTTCTTT. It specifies CASSPSRGFEAFF.

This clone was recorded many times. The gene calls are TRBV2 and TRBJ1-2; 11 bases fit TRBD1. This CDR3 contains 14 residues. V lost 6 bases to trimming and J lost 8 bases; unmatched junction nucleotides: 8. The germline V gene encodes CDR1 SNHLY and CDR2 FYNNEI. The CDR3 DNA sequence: TGTGCCAGCAGATCCGGGACAGGGGGTTGGGGCTACACCTTC. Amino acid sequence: CASRSGTGGWGYTF.

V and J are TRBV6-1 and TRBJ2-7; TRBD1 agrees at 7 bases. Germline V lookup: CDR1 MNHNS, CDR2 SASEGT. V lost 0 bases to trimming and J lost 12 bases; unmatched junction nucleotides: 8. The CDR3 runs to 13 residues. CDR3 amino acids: CASSEADGQDRYF. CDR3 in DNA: TGTGCCAGCAGTGAAGCGGACGGACAGGATCGGTACTTC.

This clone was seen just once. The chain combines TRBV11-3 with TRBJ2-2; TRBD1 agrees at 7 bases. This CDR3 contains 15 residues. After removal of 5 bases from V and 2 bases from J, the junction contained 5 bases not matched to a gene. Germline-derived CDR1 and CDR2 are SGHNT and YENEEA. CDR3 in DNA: TGTGCCAGCAGCAAGGGGGCAAGAAACACCGGGGAGCTGTTTTTT. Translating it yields CASSKGARNTGELFF.

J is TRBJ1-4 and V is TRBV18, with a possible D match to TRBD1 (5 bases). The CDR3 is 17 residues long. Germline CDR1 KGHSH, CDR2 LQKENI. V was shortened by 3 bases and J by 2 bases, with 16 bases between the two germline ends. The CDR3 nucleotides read TGTGCCAGCTCACCCGCAAGACAGACCTCGACTAATGAAAAACTGTTTTTT. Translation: CASSPARQTSTNEKLFF.

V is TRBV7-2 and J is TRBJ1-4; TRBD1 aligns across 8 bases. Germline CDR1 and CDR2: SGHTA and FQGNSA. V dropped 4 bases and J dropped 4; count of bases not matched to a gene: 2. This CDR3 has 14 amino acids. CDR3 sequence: CASSSGQDNEKLFF. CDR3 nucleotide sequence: TGTGCCAGCAGCTCGGGACAGGATAATGAAAAACTGTTTTTT.

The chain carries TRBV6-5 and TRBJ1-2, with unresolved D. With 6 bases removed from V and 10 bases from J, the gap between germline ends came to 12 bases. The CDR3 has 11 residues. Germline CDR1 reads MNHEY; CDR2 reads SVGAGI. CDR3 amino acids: CASRTKLVYTF. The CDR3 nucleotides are TGTGCCAGCAGGACTAAACTCGTCTACACCTTC.

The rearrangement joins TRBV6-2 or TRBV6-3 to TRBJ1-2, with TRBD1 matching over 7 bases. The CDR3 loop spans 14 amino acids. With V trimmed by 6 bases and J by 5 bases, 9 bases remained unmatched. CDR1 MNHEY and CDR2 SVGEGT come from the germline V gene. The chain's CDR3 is CASSPRQGVYGYTF. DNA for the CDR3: TGTGCCAGCAGCCCCCGACAGGGAGTGTATGGCTACACCTTC.

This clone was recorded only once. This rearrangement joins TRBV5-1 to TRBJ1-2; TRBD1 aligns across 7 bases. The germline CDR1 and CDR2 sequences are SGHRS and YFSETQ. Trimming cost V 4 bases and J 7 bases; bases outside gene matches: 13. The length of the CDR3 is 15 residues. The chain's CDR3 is CASSPNRGGSGGYTF. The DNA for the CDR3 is TGCGCCAGCAGCCCAAACAGGGGTGGGTCTGGTGGCTACACCTTC.

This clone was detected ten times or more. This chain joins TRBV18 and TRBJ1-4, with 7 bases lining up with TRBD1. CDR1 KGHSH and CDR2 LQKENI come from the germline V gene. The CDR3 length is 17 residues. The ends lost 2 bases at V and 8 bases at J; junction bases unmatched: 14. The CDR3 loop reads CASSPNFPATGQEKLFF. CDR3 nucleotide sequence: TGTGCCAGCTCACCAAATTTCCCCGCGACAGGGCAAGAAAAACTGTTTTTT.

In DNA, the CDR3 is TGTGCCAGCAGTTTACACCCCGGACAGGGTGGTGAAGCTTTCTTT. This encodes CASSLHPGQGGEAFF. The J gene is TRBJ1-1, the V gene TRBV27, with 8 bases that match TRBD1. V lost 2 bases, J lost 7 bases, and 9 bases stayed unmatched. CDR1 is MNHEY and CDR2 is SMNVEV in the germline V gene (reference sequence). The CDR3 extends over 15 amino acids.